This T cell receptor (beta chain) was found in a study of response to subunit inactivated influenza vaccine. A remark on this clonotype: Its antigen is unidentified.

TCRdb recomputed calls from the RT-PCR reads with MiXCR, one row per CDR3 protein. The repertoire holds almost 600,000 distinct CDR3 sequences, with 12% to 15% as singletons. CDR1 is SGHTA and CDR2 is FQGNSA in the germline V gene. Trimming left V 2 bases short and J 1 base short, with 9 bases between. The CDR3 contains 15 residues. Regarding the study as a whole: With each seasonal influenza vaccination, the authors suggested, few new T cells are recruited.

The sequence came from a man between 45 and 60 years old who received an inactivated influenza vaccine. Sequencing used PBMCs from blood, obtained roughly 13 days after vaccination. This chain links TRBV7-2 with TRBJ1-5, with a weak D call TRBD1 (5 bases). CDR3 sequence reads: CASSLNWGSNQPQHF. The CDR3, as DNA: TGTGCCAGCAGCTTAAATTGGGGCAGCAATCAGCCCCAGCATTTT.